These 11 T cell receptor beta chains were sequenced from one sample in a study of blood T cell repertoires in COVID-19. The assay was immunoSEQ multiplex PCR, and TCRdb's table has in-frame clones only and misses some. The table has 45,000 to 70,000 clones, 82% seen once; the top ten hold around 22%. Sequencing used peripheral blood. The receptor source for this set is a woman aged 60-70 years with acute or convalescent COVID-19.

Concerning this clone itself: The junction departs from the called germline gene at one end, perhaps through a read error. The chain recombines TRBV18 with TRBJ2-2; 8 nucleotides match TRBD1. This CDR3 spans 15 amino acids. CDR1 is KGHSH and CDR2 is LQKENI in the germline V gene. CDR3 protein: CASSPPDRVHRGAVF. CDR3 DNA: TGTGCCAGCTCACCACCGGACAGGGTCCACCGGGGAGCTGTTTTT.

V gene TRBV14 combines with J gene TRBJ1-1; D ambiguous. The CDR3 covers 15 residues. Germline assignment: CDR1 SGHDN and CDR2 FVKESK. Trimming cost V 3 bases and J 1 base, with 12 bases left between them. The CDR3 reads CASSHILLGNTEAFF. Here the CDR3 DNA reads TGTGCCAGCAGCCACATTCTACTAGGGAACACTGAAGCTTTCTTT.

The chain recombines TRBV7-3 with TRBJ1-2; D gene ambiguous. This CDR3 contains 12 residues. Germline values: CDR1 SGHTA, CDR2 FQGTGA. The ends were cut back, 5 bases at V and 8 bases at J, with 12 bases in the middle. The CDR3 nucleotides read TGTGCCAGCAGCCCAGAGGGAGGGGGCTACACCTTC. Its translation is CASSPEGGGYTF.

The chain carries TRBV28 and TRBJ1-4; tentative D call: TRBD1 (5 bases). Germline V gene lookup returns CDR1 MDHEN and CDR2 SYDVKM. This CDR3 has 14 amino acids. Deletions cut 3 bases from V and 6 bases from J, with 11 bases between. CDR3 residues: CASSLDTGHEKLFF. In nucleotides, the CDR3 is TGTGCCAGCAGTTTGGACACTGGGCATGAAAAACTGTTTTTT. Drawing the rest from reference TRBV28 and TRBJ1-4, the complete variable domain is DVKVTQSSRYLVKRTGEKVFLECVQDMDHENMFWYRQDPGLGLRLIYFSYDVKMKEKGDIPEGYSVSREKKERFSLILESASTNQTSMYLCASSLDTGHEKLFFGSGTQLSVL.

This clone appeared a few times. The V call is TRBV6-4, the J call TRBJ2-1; TRBD2 is a possible D gene (6 bases). The germline V gene encodes CDR1 MRHNA and CDR2 SNTAGT. The CDR3 extends over 15 amino acids. Trimming removed 6 bases from V and 0 bases from J, with 12 bases in between. CDR3: CASSAGSSSYNEQFF. The DNA of the CDR3 is TGTGCCAGCAGCGCGGGGTCTAGCTCCTACAATGAGCAGTTCTTC.

The J gene is TRBJ2-3, the V gene TRBV7-8; 7 bases are shared with TRBD2. CDR1 and CDR2 (germline): SGHVS, FQNEAQ. This CDR3 is 14 amino acids long. V lost 3 bases, J lost 5 bases, and 5 bases stayed unmatched. The CDR3 region is CASSLAGVGDTQYF. The CDR3 DNA is TGTGCCAGCAGCTTGGCGGGGGTGGGAGATACGCAGTATTTT.

This clone was seen a single time. This chain connects TRBV23-1 to TRBJ1-5; TRBD1 matches at 8 bases. TRBV23-1 belongs to the ORF category, with a function that is uncertain. CDR3 length: 17 amino acids. Trimming removed 0 bases from V and 5 bases from J; junction bases left unmatched: 9. The CDR3 region is CASSQSFEQGDHQPQHF. The CDR3 DNA sequence: TGCGCCAGCAGTCAATCGTTCGAACAGGGGGATCATCAGCCCCAGCATTTT.

As for this clone: Other DNA variants within this sample encode the same CDR3. The chain has TRBV18 and TRBJ1-6, with 8 positions matching TRBD1. Germline V lookup: CDR1 KGHSH, CDR2 LQKENI. With 3 bases clipped from V and 3 bases from J, the junction kept 1 base outside the gene matches. This CDR3 is built from 15 residues. The CDR3 region is CASSPGTGYNSPLHF. As DNA, the CDR3 is TGTGCCAGCTCACCGGGGACAGGCTATAATTCACCCCTCCACTTT.

This clone appeared a single time. The chain couples TRBV24-1 to TRBJ1-6; maybe TRBD1 (6 bases). Between the trimmed V and J ends, which lost 3 bases and 5 bases, there was a span of 10 bases. This CDR3 region has 15 residues. CDR1 and CDR2 (germline): KGHDR, SFDVKD. Written as DNA, the CDR3 is TGTGCCACCAGTGATCCGGGACACAATAATTCACCCCTCCACTTT. This sequence encodes CATSDPGHNNSPLHF.

The chain links TRBV5-1 to TRBJ2-3, with 9 bases fitting TRBD1. Germline V lookup: CDR1 SGHRS, CDR2 YFSETQ. This CDR3 is 15 amino acids long. The ends lost 0 bases at V and 4 bases at J; junction bases unmatched: 3. CDR3 in DNA: TGCGCCAGCAGCTTGGGGGGACAGGGTGCAGATACGCAGTATTTT. Its protein product is CASSLGGQGADTQYF.

The chain employs TRBV2 and TRBJ2-2; the match to TRBD2 covers 12 bases. The V gene end was trimmed by 3 bases and the J gene end by 4 bases; junction bases not matched to a gene: 3. CDR1 and CDR2 (germline): SNHLY, FYNNEI. The CDR3 runs to 16 residues. CDR3 in amino acids: CASSELAGGLTGELFF. As DNA, the CDR3 is TGTGCCAGCAGTGAGCTAGCGGGGGGGCTCACCGGGGAGCTGTTTTTT. Together with reference TRBV2 and TRBJ2-2, the CDR3 gives the full variable domain: EPEVTQTPSHQVTQMGQEVILRCVPISNHLYFYWYRQILGQKVEFLVSFYNNEISEKSEIFDDQFSVERPDGSNFTLKIRSTKLEDSAMYFCASSELAGGLTGELFFGEGSRLTVL.